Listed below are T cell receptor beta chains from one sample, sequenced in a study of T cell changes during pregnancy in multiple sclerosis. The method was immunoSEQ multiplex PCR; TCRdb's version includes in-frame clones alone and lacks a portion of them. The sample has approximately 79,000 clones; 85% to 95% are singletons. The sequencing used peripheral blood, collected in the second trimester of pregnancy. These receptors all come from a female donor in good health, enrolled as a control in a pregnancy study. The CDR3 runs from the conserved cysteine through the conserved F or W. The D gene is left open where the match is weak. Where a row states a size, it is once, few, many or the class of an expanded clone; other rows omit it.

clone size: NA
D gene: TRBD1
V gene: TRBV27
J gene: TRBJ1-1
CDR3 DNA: TGTGCCAGCAGTTCCGGGACAGGGAAGAACACTGAAGCTTTCTTT
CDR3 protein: CASSSGTGKNTEAFF

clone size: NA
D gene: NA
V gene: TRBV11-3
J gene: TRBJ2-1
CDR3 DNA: TGTGCCAGCAGCTTAAGGGGCTACAATGAGCAGTTCTTC
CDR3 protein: CASSLRGYNEQFF

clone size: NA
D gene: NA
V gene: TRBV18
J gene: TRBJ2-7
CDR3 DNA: TGTGCCAGCTCACCGACACAAGGACAGTCCTACGAGCAGTACTTC
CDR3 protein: CASSPTQGQSYEQYF

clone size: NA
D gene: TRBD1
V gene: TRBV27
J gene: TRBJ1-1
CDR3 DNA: TGTGCCAGCAGCAGGGGACAGTGGGCTTTCTTT
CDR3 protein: CASSRGQWAFF

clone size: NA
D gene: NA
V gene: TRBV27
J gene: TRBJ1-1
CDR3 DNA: TGTGCCAGCAGTCCACTGCGACAGAGAATGAACACTGAAGCTTTCTTT
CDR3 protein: CASSPLRQRMNTEAFF

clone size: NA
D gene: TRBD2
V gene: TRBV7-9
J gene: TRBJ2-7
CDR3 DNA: TGTGCCAGCAGGGGACTAGCGGGATCCTACGAGCAGTACTTC
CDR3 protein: CASRGLAGSYEQYF

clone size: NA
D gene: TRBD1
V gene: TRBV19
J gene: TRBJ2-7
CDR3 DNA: TGTGCCAGTAGTTCCCTTGGTGGACAGGGGTTCAACGAGCAGTACTTC
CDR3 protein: CASSSLGGQGFNEQYF

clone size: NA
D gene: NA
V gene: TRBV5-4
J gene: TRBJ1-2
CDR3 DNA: TGTGCCAGCAGCTTGGAAGCCAACTATGGCTACACCTTC
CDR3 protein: CASSLEANYGYTF

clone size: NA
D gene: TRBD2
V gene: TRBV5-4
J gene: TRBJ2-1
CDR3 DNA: TGTGCCAGCAGCCCCGTGGCGGGGGGGCCTCATGAGCAGTTCTTC
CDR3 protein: CASSPVAGGPHEQFF

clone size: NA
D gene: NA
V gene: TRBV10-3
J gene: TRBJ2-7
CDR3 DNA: TGTGCCACCGGGGACTCCTACTCCTACGAGCAGTACTTC
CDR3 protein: CATGDSYSYEQYF

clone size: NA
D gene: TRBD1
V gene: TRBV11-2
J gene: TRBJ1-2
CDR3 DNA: TGTGCCAGCAGCTCCCACCGGGGACAGCCTTATGGCTACACCTTC
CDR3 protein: CASSSHRGQPYGYTF

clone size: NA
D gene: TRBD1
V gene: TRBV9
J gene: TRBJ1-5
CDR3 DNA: TGTGCCAGCAGCGTTGGGACAGAGAGCAATCAGCCCCAGCATTTT
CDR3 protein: CASSVGTESNQPQHF

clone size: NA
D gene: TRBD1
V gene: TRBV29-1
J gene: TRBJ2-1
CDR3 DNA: TGCAGCGGGGGCCGGACAGGGGACAATGAGCAGTTCTTC
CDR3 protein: CSGGRTGDNEQFF

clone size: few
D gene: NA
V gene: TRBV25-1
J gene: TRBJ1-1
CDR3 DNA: TGTGCCAGCAGAAATAATCTCGGAGGGAGAACTGAAGCTTTCTTT
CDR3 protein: CASRNNLGGRTEAFF